Following are 32 T cell receptor beta chains from one sample sequenced in a study of blood T cells in healthy people across ages. Next came a second PCR, run for about 6 to 11 cycles, which used a sample-barcoded 5' primer along with a J-beta primer mix. TCRdb used MiXCR to reprocess the 5' RACE reads, holding one entry per CDR3 protein. The data contain 630,000 or so distinct CDR3 sequences, roughly 32% of them seen just once; the ten biggest clones take up roughly 15%. Sequenced material: blood. These receptor sequences come from an elderly woman in good health.

The J gene is TRBJ2-2, the V gene TRBV6-5; 10 bases line up with TRBD1. Looked up from germline, CDR1 is MNHEY and CDR2 is SVGAGI. The length of the CDR3 is 16 residues. The V gene end was trimmed by 0 bases and the J gene end by 2 bases; junction bases not matched to a gene: 0. CDR3 bases: TGTGCCAGCAGTTACTCGACAGGGGGCAACACCGGGGAGCTGTTTTTT. Translation: CASSYSTGGNTGELFF.

The chain is built from TRBV4-1 and TRBJ2-6, with D possibly being TRBD1 or TRBD2 (6 bases each). This CDR3 has 17 residues. Germline V gene data show CDR1 as MGHRA and CDR2 as YSYEKL. V was trimmed by 0 bases and J by 2 bases, leaving 11 bases between them. The CDR3 loop is CASSQDQRGAGANVLTF. As DNA, the CDR3 is TGCGCCAGCAGCCAAGATCAAAGGGGGGCTGGGGCCAACGTCCTGACTTTC.

This clonotype has a handful of counts. A much larger clone sits a single nucleotide away, making a read error possible. This rearrangement joins TRBV20-1 to TRBJ2-5; TRBD1 is a possible D gene (6 bases). Trimming cost V 6 bases and J 3 bases, with 14 bases left between them. Germline V CDR1 and CDR2: DFQATT, SNEGSKA (reference sequence). The CDR3 consists of 13 residues. CDR3 coding DNA: TGCAGTGCCAGGGGTGAGATTGAAGAGACCCAGTACTTC. This sequence encodes CSARGEIEETQYF.

With respect to this clonotype: A much larger clonotype is one base distant, so this may be a read error. The chain couples TRBV20-1 to TRBJ2-5; 12 bases are shared with TRBD2. V lost 6 bases to trimming and J lost 11 bases; unmatched junction nucleotides: 16. The CDR3 length is 15 residues. Germline CDR1 and CDR2: DFQATT and SNEGSKA (reference sequence). The CDR3 sequence: CSAPSLAGGPNEQYF. In DNA, the CDR3 is TGCAGTGCCCCCTCTCTAGCGGGGGGGCCTAATGAGCAGTACTTC.

This clonotype was picked up a small number of times. The rearrangement uses TRBV10-3 and TRBJ1-5; 7 bases align to TRBD1. CDR1 and CDR2 from the germline V gene are ENHRY and SYGVKD. V lost 2 bases to trimming and J lost 3 bases; unmatched junction nucleotides: 10. CDR3 size: 17 residues. CDR3 amino acids: CAISEDGQGGTNQPQHF. CDR3 in DNA: TGTGCCATCAGTGAGGATGGGCAGGGGGGGACCAATCAGCCCCAGCATTTT.

The J gene is TRBJ2-7, the V gene TRBV29-1; no clear D gene. This CDR3 contains 13 residues. Germline V lookup: CDR1 SQVTM, CDR2 ANQGSEA. V was clipped by 4 bases and J by 2 bases, with 12 bases between them. In DNA, the CDR3 is TGCAGCGTTGGCCCCCGTCTGGCCTACGAGCAGTACTTC. Amino acid sequence: CSVGPRLAYEQYF.

In its sample, this clonotype was seen many times. The chain carries TRBV7-2 and TRBJ1-1; D is unclear. The ends were cut back, 5 bases at V and 3 bases at J, with 13 bases in the middle. Germline-derived CDR1 and CDR2 are SGHTA and FQGNSA. The CDR3 loop spans 14 amino acids. The CDR3 coding sequence is TGTGCCAGCAGCGGGCCTCCAAGGGACACTGAAGCTTTCTTT. It codes for CASSGPPRDTEAFF.

This clonotype was detected many times. This chain uses TRBV7-2 with TRBJ2-5; D call uncertain. Looked up from germline, CDR1 is SGHTA and CDR2 is FQGNSA. V shed 5 bases and J shed 3 bases, with 7 bases lying between them. The CDR3 is 12 amino acids. The CDR3 DNA is TGTGCCAGCAGCCGGGTGAAAGAGACCCAGTACTTC. Translation: CASSRVKETQYF.

This clonotype was counted ten times or more. The rearrangement links TRBV20-1 to TRBJ2-5, with 8 bases lining up with TRBD2. CDR3 size: 15 residues. Germline loops: CDR1 DFQATT, CDR2 SNEGSKA (reference sequence). The J segment lost 4 bases and the V segment lost 3 bases, leaving 10 bases of the junction unmatched. CDR3 in amino acids: CSARVGGASRETQYF. As DNA, the CDR3 is TGCAGTGCTAGGGTCGGGGGGGCCTCAAGAGAGACCCAGTACTTC.

This clonotype occurred many times. The chain has TRBV7-6 and TRBJ2-7, with TRBD1 identical over 9 bases. The length of the CDR3 is 18 residues. Trimming removed 4 bases from V and 1 base from J; junction bases left unmatched: 14. The germline V gene has CDR1 SGHVS and CDR2 FNYEAQ. The CDR3 reads CASSSNPPVGTGSYEQYF. The CDR3 DNA follows: TGTGCCAGCAGCTCTAATCCTCCTGTAGGGACAGGGTCCTACGAGCAGTACTTC.

This clonotype came up many times. The chain combines TRBV4-3 with TRBJ2-3; D uncertain. This CDR3 contains 15 residues. Germline CDR1 LGHNA, CDR2 YSLEER. The V and J ends lost 0 bases and 2 bases respectively, with 9 bases between them. CDR3 in amino acids: CASSQDSRVTDTQYF. The CDR3 DNA follows: TGCGCCAGCAGCCAAGACAGCCGGGTCACAGATACGCAGTATTTT.

This clonotype appeared many times. The V gene is TRBV6-2 or TRBV6-3, the J gene TRBJ2-6; TRBD2 agrees at 8 bases. The CDR3 length is 14 residues. Losses at the gene ends were 5 bases for V and 9 bases for J; bases not matched to a gene: 6. Germline CDR1 and CDR2: MNHEY and SVGEGT. The CDR3 here is CASSNGLALNVLTF. For the CDR3, the DNA is TGTGCCAGCAGTAACGGACTAGCCCTCAACGTCCTGACTTTC.

The CDR3 spells CASRYRGATEAFF. CDR3 nucleotide sequence: TGTGCCAGCAGGTACAGGGGAGCCACTGAAGCTTTCTTT. The V gene is TRBV6-2 or TRBV6-3, the J gene TRBJ1-1; 7 bases map to TRBD1. The V gene's germline CDR1 is MNHEY and CDR2 SVGEGT. This CDR3 has 13 residues. The V gene end was trimmed by 6 bases and the J gene end by 4 bases; junction bases not matched to a gene: 5.

In DNA, the CDR3 is TGTGCCACCAGTAATTTTGCCGGGACTAGAATAATGTCCGTGCAGTACTTC. It translates to CATSNFAGTRIMSVQYF. This rearrangement joins TRBV15 to TRBJ2-7; 8 bases map to TRBD2. CDR1 and CDR2 (germline): LNHNV, YYDKDF (reference sequence). The CDR3 spans 17 residues. V shed 6 bases and J 9 bases; nucleotides not matched to a gene: 22.

This clonotype was counted many times. The chain is built from TRBV20-1 and TRBJ1-5; maybe TRBD1 (5 bases). Germline CDR1 and CDR2: DFQATT and SNEGSKA (reference sequence). V was cut by 3 bases and J by 2 bases, with 17 bases left in between. This CDR3 contains 16 residues. Here the CDR3 reads CSARDSGTGGNQPQHF. CDR3 bases: TGCAGTGCTAGGGATTCAGGAACAGGAGGCAATCAGCCCCAGCATTTT.

This clonotype appeared many times. V gene TRBV7-9 combines with J gene TRBJ1-5; D is unresolved. This CDR3 contains 16 residues. Germline V CDR1 and CDR2: SEHNR, FQNEAQ (reference sequence). The V end lost 4 bases, the J end lost 0 bases, and 13 bases lay between the germline ends. CDR3 region: CASSSAGVYSNQPQHF. The CDR3 bases are TGTGCCAGCAGCTCAGCCGGGGTTTATAGCAATCAGCCCCAGCATTTT.

This clonotype was seen only a few times. The rearrangement joins TRBV20-1 to TRBJ1-6; D possibly corresponds to TRBD1 (6 bases). V lost 0 bases, J lost 2 bases, and 11 bases lay in between. Germline loops: CDR1 DFQATT, CDR2 SNEGSKA (reference sequence). This CDR3 spans 16 amino acids. Here the CDR3 DNA reads TGCAGTGCTAGAGATCCCAGGGGAACCTATAATTCACCCCTCCACTTT. Translated: CSARDPRGTYNSPLHF.

The V call is TRBV12-3 or TRBV12-4, the J call TRBJ2-1; 8 nucleotides align to TRBD2. This CDR3 comprises 16 residues. Trimming cost V 8 bases and J 2 bases; bases outside gene matches: 11. This CDR3 reads CASGLYSGGAYNEQFF. The CDR3 DNA reads TGTGCCAGCGGTCTCTATTCCGGGGGGGCCTACAATGAGCAGTTCTTC.

This clonotype was seen more than once but under ten times. A read error may explain this, as a much larger clone is one base away. The chain employs TRBV7-2 and TRBJ1-2, with D possibly TRBD1 on 6 matching bases. The germline V gene encodes CDR1 SGHTA and CDR2 FQGNSA. The CDR3 consists of 14 residues. The germline V and J ends were trimmed by 4 bases and 3 bases, with 12 bases remaining between them. DNA of the CDR3: TGTACCAGCAGCTCACTGACAGGAGACTATGGCTACACCTTC. Protein product: CTSSSLTGDYGYTF. The full variable domain, rest sourced from reference TRBV7-2 and TRBJ1-2, is GAGVSQSPSNKVTEKGKDVELRCDPISGHTALYWYRQSLGQGLEFLIYFQGNSAPDKSGLPSDRFSAERTGGSVSTLTIQRTQQEDSAVYLCTSSSLTGDYGYTFGSGTRLTVV.

Comments on this clonotype: This clone may be a read error of a much larger clone one base away. The rearrangement uses TRBV29-1 and TRBJ1-5; perhaps TRBD1 as D (5 bases). The germline CDR1 and CDR2 sequences are SQVTM and ANQGSEA. The CDR3 has 13 residues. The CDR3 sequence is CNVTWDSNQPQHF. CDR3 in DNA: TGCAACGTTACTTGGGACAGCAATCAGCCCCAGCATTTT.

V is TRBV2 and J is TRBJ1-1; weak D call: TRBD1 (5 bases). The germline gives CDR1 SNHLY, CDR2 FYNNEI. CDR3 length: 13 amino acids. Between the trimmed V and J ends, which lost 7 bases and 1 base, there was a span of 10 bases. The CDR3 loop reads CASTRGPNTEAFF. The CDR3 nucleotides are TGTGCCAGCACAAGGGGACCGAACACTGAAGCTTTCTTT.

This clonotype was recorded many times. The rearrangement uses TRBV7-9 and TRBJ2-5; D not resolved. Germline V CDR1 and CDR2: SEHNR, FQNEAQ (reference sequence). Trimming took off 3 bases at V and 0 bases at J, with 5 bases between the two ends. The length of the CDR3 is 13 residues. DNA for the CDR3: TGTGCCAGCAGCTTTTCCAACCAAGAGACCCAGTACTTC. This encodes CASSFSNQETQYF.

This rearrangement joins TRBV7-8 to TRBJ2-1, with a weak D call TRBD2 (7 bases). This CDR3 spans 15 amino acids. Germline lookup yields CDR1 SGHVS and CDR2 FQNEAQ. V dropped 8 bases and J dropped 2 bases, with 16 bases sitting between them. In DNA, the CDR3 is TGTGCCAGCCGCCCACTAGGGGGGGCCTACAATGAGCAGTTCTTC. Translation: CASRPLGGAYNEQFF.

This clonotype was observed a handful of times. The chain carries TRBV6-1 and TRBJ2-1; 9 nucleotides agree with TRBD2. CDR3 length: 16 amino acids. Germline V CDR1 and CDR2: MNHNS, SASEGT. V lost 7 bases, J lost 1 base, and 8 bases stayed unmatched. The CDR3 here is CASKGSGGISYNEQFF. CDR3 sequence (DNA): TGTGCCAGCAAGGGAAGCGGGGGGATTTCCTACAATGAGCAGTTCTTC.

This clonotype was counted at least ten times. The chain links TRBV7-2 to TRBJ2-3; 11 positions agree with TRBD2. J lost 2 bases, V lost 1 base, and 5 bases had no gene match. This CDR3 has 17 residues. Germline V gene data show CDR1 as SGHTA and CDR2 as FQGNSA. The CDR3: CASSLDLAGGFTDTQYF. The CDR3 nucleotides read TGTGCCAGCAGCTTAGATCTAGCGGGGGGTTTCACAGATACGCAGTATTTT.

This chain joins TRBV6-6 and TRBJ1-5; no clear D. Germline V gives CDR1 MNHNY, CDR2 SVGAGI (reference sequence). The CDR3 loop spans 15 amino acids. V was trimmed by 6 bases and J by 4 bases, leaving 16 bases between them. CDR3 loop: CASSPGGSGNQPQHF. Here the CDR3 DNA reads TGTGCCAGCAGCCCGGGTGGATCGGGGAATCAGCCCCAGCATTTT.

This clonotype has ten or more counts. The rearrangement uses TRBV7-6 and TRBJ2-1, with D perhaps given as TRBD1 or TRBD2 (6 bases each). The CDR3 sequence is 13 residues long. Trimming took 2 bases from V and 9 from J, leaving 11 bases between them. Germline CDR1 is SGHVS and CDR2 is FNYEAQ. CDR3 coding DNA: TGTGCCAGCAGCTTAAGGGGGGCGCGTGAGCAGTTCTTC. Protein product: CASSLRGAREQFF.

The table lists this clonotype with many counts. The V call is TRBV5-1, the J call TRBJ2-1; D might be TRBD1 (5 bases). This CDR3 region has 15 residues. Trimming left V 0 bases short and J 7 bases short, with 14 bases between. CDR1 SGHRS and CDR2 YFSETQ come from the germline V gene. Written as DNA, the CDR3 is TGCGCCAGCAGCTTGGGCCAGGGCAACCGGAATGAGCAGTTCTTC. Translation gives CASSLGQGNRNEQFF.

This clonotype was picked up a small number of times. The CDR3 nucleotides read TGCAGTGGGACTTGGGGGACAGGGCACGATACGCAGTATTTT. This codes for CSGTWGTGHDTQYF. This sequence joins TRBV20-1 and TRBJ2-3, with 9 bases that match TRBD1. Germline V lookup: CDR1 DFQATT, CDR2 SNEGSKA (reference sequence). Trimming at V came to 7 bases and at J to 6 bases, leaving 11 bases not matched to a gene. The CDR3 runs to 14 residues.

This clonotype was counted only a few times. It may be a read error: a sequence one base away is much more abundant. The gene calls are TRBV20-1 and TRBJ1-6; 7 nucleotides agree with TRBD1. This CDR3 spans 13 amino acids. Per the germline V gene, CDR1 is DFQATT and CDR2 is SNEGSKA (reference sequence). Written as DNA, the CDR3 is TGCAGTGCCACGACAGGGAGGAATTCACCCCTCCAATTT. Its protein product is CSATTGRNSPLQF.

This clonotype was found a few times. The chain links TRBV6-2 or TRBV6-3 to TRBJ1-5; perhaps TRBD1 as D (6 bases). The CDR3 loop spans 16 amino acids. V gave up 7 bases and J gave up 3 bases, with 19 bases separating them. CDR1 MNHEY and CDR2 SVGEGT come from the germline V gene. The CDR3 bases are TGTGCCAGCACCTATCAACCGCCAGGGGCCAATCAGCCCCAGCATTTT. Amino acid sequence: CASTYQPPGANQPQHF.

Notes on this clonotype: A much larger clone sits a single nucleotide away, making a read error possible. The chain links TRBV2 to TRBJ2-5; the D gene is possibly TRBD2 (6 bases). The J call may not be correct, given that the DNA end is closer to TRBJ2-7. This CDR3 is built from 14 residues. In germline, CDR1 is SNHLY, CDR2 FYNNEI. CDR3 sequence: CASRPGLGWYEQYF. DNA of the CDR3: TGTGCCAGCAGGCCGGGACTGGGTTGGTACGAGCAGTACTTC.